Listed below are T cell receptor beta chains from one sample, sequenced in a study of OX40 agonist ivuxolimab in advanced cancers. Clones were read by immunoSEQ multiplex PCR, and TCRdb kept only the in-frame ones, dropping some. The profile covers about 86,000 clones, with roughly 87% appearing a single time and less than 1.5% taken by the ten largest. The specimen comprised CD4+ or CD8+ T cells sorted from blood, sampled in a trial of the OX40 agonist ivuxolimab. The receptors derive from an adult with an advanced solid tumor such as melanoma, head and neck, liver or kidney cancer. Each CDR3 is given with its conserved first and last residue. Not every row has a clone size; where given, it reads once, few, many or a size class.

cdr3_aa	v_call	clone_size
CSVERGETQYF	TRBV29-1	-
CASSLNRVGALSNNEQFF	TRBV5-1	-
CATQPGGDQPQHF	TRBV2	-
CARSLDKGKGAFF	TRBV7-5	-
CASSDTGRTNQPQHF	TRBV6-1	-
CASIGAEGYTF	TRBV5-1	-
CASSLEGPGLYEQYF	TRBV5-1	-
CASSSPLGPYTDTQYF	TRBV28	-
CASSLNRGSTEAFF	TRBV7-3	few
CASSSPRGRANEKLFF	TRBV19	-
CASKTSASTYEQYF	TRBV6-1	-
CASSRDIYEQYF	TRBV11-1	once
CAWSVDRVDQYF	TRBV30	once
CASSQVAGIDQPQHF	TRBV4-2	-
CASLLGGRSTEAFF	TRBV7-9	-
CASSPRTDTEAFF	TRBV19	-
CASSETGTPRRSTDTQYF	TRBV10-1	few
CASSLARRTGTVSYEQYF	TRBV7-8	-
CASSADRRATNEKLFF	TRBV5-4	-
CASSPSRGRDTGELFF	TRBV18	-
CASSLLGASRAGELFF	TRBV27	-
CASSQVDRGIDTEAFF	TRBV4-2	-
CASSQDRWSRELFF	TRBV4-3	-
CASSLLQGAGELFF	TRBV13	-
CASSFSPGQQETQYF	TRBV19	-
CASSVASDRNTDTQYF	TRBV9	once
CASSLDIYGYTF	TRBV5-4	once
CASSFSTKKNSYEQYF	TRBV11-2	-
CASSPGNTNEKLFF	TRBV9	-
CASRYRDRGLRYPGYTF	TRBV5-8	few